This TCR beta chain was profiled in a study of patients and donors after allogeneic stem cell transplantation. This clonotype has a handful of counts. The CDR3 is made up of 15 amino acids. Germline CDR1 is SGHTA and CDR2 is FQGTGA. Trimming left V 1 base short and J 10 bases short, with 14 bases between. TCRdb reprocessed the RT-PCR reads via MiXCR and lists one record per CDR3 protein. The sample holds about 160,000 distinct CDR3 sequences, roughly two fifths seen once. Sequenced sample: blood, either unsorted or a sorted T cell fraction (not recorded which). The chain links TRBV7-3 to TRBJ1-6; possibly TRBD1 for D (5 bases). The receptor's source is a human donor who was either an allogeneic HSCT recipient or a stem cell or donor lymphocyte infusion donor (not recorded which). It is not recorded whose cells these are; they may come from a transplant donor. CDR3 region: CASSLNPQGGSPLHF. The DNA of the CDR3 is TGTGCCAGCAGCTTAAATCCGCAGGGCGGCTCACCCCTCCACTTT.